The next 26 T cell receptor beta chains were all read from a single sample in a study of shared clonotypes between healthy human individuals. CD45RO-negative, CCR7-positively selected cells formed the naive CD8 fraction, excluding terminally differentiated effector memory CD45RA+ cells. Profiling relied on immunoSEQ multiplex PCR, and the TCRdb table lists in-frame clones only, not all of them. The table has around 2,100,000 clones, roughly 94% seen once. Sequenced material: naive CD8+ T cells sorted from blood. The source is a man between 18 and 35 years old in good health.

This clone appeared a single time. This chain uses TRBV19 with TRBJ2-7; tentative D call: TRBD2 (6 bases). The germline V and J ends were trimmed by 2 bases and 7 bases, with 12 bases remaining between them. The CDR3 totals 13 residues. Germline V gene lookup returns CDR1 LNHDA and CDR2 SQIVND (reference sequence). CDR3 nucleotides: TGTGCCAGTAGTATACCCAGGGCGGGGGAGCAGTACTTC. Protein: CASSIPRAGEQYF.

V and J are TRBV6-5 and TRBJ2-1; D is ambiguous. Germline-derived CDR1 and CDR2 are MNHEY and SVGAGI. The CDR3 is made up of 15 amino acids. Trimming took off 6 bases at V and 5 bases at J, with 17 bases between the two ends. The CDR3 nucleotides read TGTGCCAGCAGCCTTGGTGCGAAGCAAGACAATGAGCAGTTCTTC. This translates into CASSLGAKQDNEQFF.

The chain combines TRBV6-5 with TRBJ1-6, with D unclear. V lost 9 bases to trimming and J lost 0 bases, with 3 bases between them. Per the germline V gene, CDR1 is MNHEY and CDR2 is SVGAGI. This CDR3 is 12 amino acids long. The chain's CDR3 is CASGSYNSPLHF. The CDR3 coding sequence is TGTGCCAGTGGCTCCTATAATTCACCCCTCCACTTT.

Concerning this clone: Other DNA sequences in this sample translate to the same CDR3. The genes are TRBV4-1 and TRBJ2-7; 11 bases are a match to TRBD2. Germline CDR1 reads MGHRA; CDR2 reads YSYEKL. This CDR3 comprises 15 residues. J lost 4 bases, V lost 4 bases, and 6 bases had no gene match. In DNA form, the CDR3 reads TGCGCCAGCAGCCCTTTAGCGGGGGGGCAATACGAGCAGTACTTC. Translation: CASSPLAGGQYEQYF.

This clone was detected only once. The V call is TRBV9, the J call TRBJ1-2; no clear D. Germline V gene sequence: CDR1 SGDLS, CDR2 YYNGEE. The germline V and J ends were trimmed by 4 bases and 1 base, with 14 bases remaining between them. The CDR3 spans 15 residues. In DNA, the CDR3 is TGTGCCAGCAGCCCTCCCGGACGGTATAACTATGGCTACACCTTC. Translation: CASSPPGRYNYGYTF.

This chain uses TRBV30 with TRBJ2-1, with D perhaps assigned TRBD1 or TRBD2 (7 bases each). Trimming left V 8 bases short and J 7 bases short, with 21 bases between. Germline values: CDR1 GTSNPN, CDR2 SVGIG (reference sequence). The CDR3 covers 14 residues. This CDR3 reads CAGRGRERLNEQFF. DNA of the CDR3: TGTGCCGGAAGGGGGCGGGAGAGGTTGAATGAGCAGTTCTTC.

This clone has only one observation. In DNA, the CDR3 is TGTGCCAGCAACCATATGAGCGGGTCATCAGATACGCAGTATTTT. Translation gives CASNHMSGSSDTQYF. The chain joins TRBV9 to TRBJ2-3; D might be TRBD2 (6 bases). Germline CDR1 and CDR2: SGDLS and YYNGEE. The CDR3 is 15 amino acids. Trimming took off 6 bases at V and 4 bases at J, with 18 bases between the two ends.

This chain links TRBV9 with TRBJ2-5, with D perhaps TRBD1 or TRBD2 (5 bases each). Germline CDR1 and CDR2: SGDLS and YYNGEE. This CDR3 has 15 residues. Trimming removed 0 bases from V and 2 bases from J, with 11 bases in between. This CDR3 reads CASSVDGAPQETQYF. The CDR3 DNA reads as TGTGCCAGCAGCGTAGACGGGGCCCCACAAGAGACCCAGTACTTC.

The chain joins TRBV13 to TRBJ2-5; 8 bases are shared with TRBD1. V lost 5 bases, J lost 1 base, and 6 bases stayed unmatched. The V gene's germline CDR1 is PRHDT and CDR2 FYEKMQ (reference sequence). The CDR3 consists of 15 residues. The CDR3 reads CASSATGASQETQYF. CDR3 in DNA: TGTGCCAGCAGCGCGACAGGGGCGAGCCAAGAGACCCAGTACTTC.

Concerning this clone: Other DNA sequences in the same sample also yield this CDR3. The chain employs TRBV5-4 and TRBJ2-2; D remains ambiguous. V was cut by 0 bases and J by 8 bases, with 8 bases left in between. Looked up from germline, CDR1 is SGHNT and CDR2 is YYREEE (reference sequence). The CDR3 is 13 amino acids. The CDR3 DNA is TGTGCCAGCAGCTTGGTGTTAGGTGGGGAGCTGTTTTTT. Amino acid sequence: CASSLVLGGELFF.

This rearrangement joins TRBV5-1 to TRBJ1-2; 7 nucleotides match TRBD1. The ends lost 0 bases at V and 1 base at J; junction bases unmatched: 3. The CDR3 is 15 residues long. CDR1 SGHRS and CDR2 YFSETQ come from the germline V gene. CDR3 in DNA: TGCGCCAGCAGCTTGGGGACAGGACTTAACTATGGCTACACCTTC. Protein: CASSLGTGLNYGYTF.

V and J are TRBV5-3 and TRBJ2-7; perhaps TRBD1 as D (6 bases). TRBV5-3 is classed as an ORF, of uncertain function. V shed 3 bases and J shed 2 bases, with 24 bases lying between them. The CDR3 totals 18 residues. The CDR3 DNA follows: TGTGCCAGAAGCTCTTGTTGGGGTGTACAGGGACCAACCTACGAGCAGTACTTC. Its protein product is CARSSCWGVQGPTYEQYF.

V usage is TRBV5-6 and J usage is TRBJ2-1; possible D gene TRBD2, 5 bases. Germline-derived CDR1 and CDR2 are SGHDT and YYEEEE. This CDR3 spans 14 amino acids. With 4 bases removed from V and 4 bases from J, the gap between germline ends came to 12 bases. The CDR3: CASSPNEGYNEQFF. In DNA, the CDR3 is TGTGCCAGCAGCCCTAACGAGGGATACAATGAGCAGTTCTTC. The complete variable domain, with remaining parts taken from reference TRBV5-6 and TRBJ2-1, reads DAGVTQSPTHLIKTRGQQVTLRCSPKSGHDTVSWYQQALGQGPQFIFQYYEEEERQRGNFPDRFSGHQFPNYSSELNVNALLLGDSALYLCASSPNEGYNEQFFGPGTRLTVL.

The J gene is TRBJ1-1, the V gene TRBV27; D is ambiguous. The CDR3 length is 13 residues. Deletions cut 7 bases from V and 5 bases from J, with 14 bases between. The germline CDR1 and CDR2 sequences are MNHEY and SMNVEV (reference sequence). This chain's CDR3 is CASTHQVGTEAFF. CDR3 nucleotide sequence: TGTGCCAGCACCCACCAGGTAGGGACTGAAGCTTTCTTT.

The chain combines TRBV5-4 with TRBJ2-3; 10 bases map to TRBD2. Germline loops: CDR1 SGHNT, CDR2 YYREEE (reference sequence). This CDR3 region has 16 residues. V was clipped by 2 bases and J by 3 bases; unmatched bases: 6. CDR3 nucleotides: TGTGCCAGCAGCTTCGGCCTAGCGGGAGATACAGATACGCAGTATTTT. Amino acids: CASSFGLAGDTDTQYF.

The chain links TRBV27 to TRBJ1-5; D is ambiguous. Germline V gene lookup returns CDR1 MNHEY and CDR2 SMNVEV (reference sequence). This CDR3 comprises 15 residues. The V end lost 1 base, the J end lost 2 bases, and 9 bases lay between the germline ends. The CDR3 DNA follows: TGTGCCAGCAGTTTATTAGGACGTCGCAATCAGCCCCAGCATTTT. Translation: CASSLLGRRNQPQHF.

This chain links TRBV15 with TRBJ2-7; maybe TRBD2 (5 bases). The V end lost 0 bases, the J end lost 0 bases, and 9 bases lay between the germline ends. In germline, CDR1 is LNHNV, CDR2 YYDKDF (reference sequence). This CDR3 is built from 15 residues. CDR3 region: CATSRDTLDSYEQYF. CDR3 in DNA: TGTGCCACCAGCAGAGATACACTAGACTCCTACGAGCAGTACTTC.

J is TRBJ2-2 and V is TRBV7-9; D remains unclear. Germline assignment: CDR1 SEHNR and CDR2 FQNEAQ (reference sequence). Trimming took 2 bases from V and 0 from J, leaving 7 bases between them. This CDR3 spans 15 amino acids. The CDR3 DNA is TGTGCCAGCAGCTTAAAGGGTACGAACACCGGGGAGCTGTTTTTT. It codes for CASSLKGTNTGELFF. The full variable domain, in which reference TRBV7-9 and TRBJ2-2 provide the parts outside the CDR3, is DTGVSQNPRHKITKRGQNVTFRCDPISEHNRLYWYRQTLGQGPEFLTYFQNEAQLEKSRLLSDRFSAERPKGSFSTLEIQRTEQGDSAMYLCASSLKGTNTGELFFGEGSRLTVL.

This chain links TRBV6-6 with TRBJ2-3; D gene uncertain. The CDR3 contains 13 residues. Between the trimmed V and J ends, which lost 8 bases and 4 bases, there was a span of 13 bases. CDR1 is MNHNY, CDR2 SVGAGI, per germline (reference sequence). The CDR3 nucleotides read TGTGCCAGCCTCTTTTCTATAGCAGATACGCAGTATTTT. It yields the protein CASLFSIADTQYF.

On this clone itself: This CDR3 is also generated by other DNA sequences in the sample. V usage is TRBV7-9 and J usage is TRBJ1-3; D may be TRBD1 (5 bases). Germline-derived CDR1 and CDR2 are SEHNR and FQNEAQ (reference sequence). The CDR3 consists of 14 residues. Deletions cut 5 bases from V and 0 bases from J, with 8 bases between. CDR3 nucleotides: TGTGCCAGCAGCCTTACAGGCTCTGGAAACACCATATATTTT. It codes for CASSLTGSGNTIYF.

The V and J genes are TRBV7-9 and TRBJ2-1; D is ambiguous. This CDR3 is 15 amino acids long. CDR1 SEHNR and CDR2 FQNEAQ come from the germline V gene (reference sequence). The V and J ends lost 2 bases and 5 bases respectively, with 13 bases between them. CDR3 nucleotide sequence: TGTGCCAGCAGCTTAATCGGCTTGGCAGACAATGAGCAGTTCTTC. This translates into CASSLIGLADNEQFF.

This chain links TRBV7-2 with TRBJ2-7, with 7 nucleotides matching TRBD2. The CDR3 runs to 14 residues. Germline V lookup: CDR1 SGHTA, CDR2 FQGNSA. J gave up 11 bases and V 0 bases, and 10 bases lay outside the gene matches. The CDR3 is CASSLAPLAVNKYF. CDR3 nucleotide sequence: TGTGCCAGCAGCTTAGCCCCCCTAGCGGTTAATAAGTACTTC.

The genes are TRBV28 and TRBJ1-3; TRBD1 matches at 9 bases. The V gene end was trimmed by 6 bases and the J gene end by 4 bases; junction bases not matched to a gene: 4. Per germline, CDR1 MDHEN and CDR2 SYDVKM. The CDR3 spans 14 residues. CDR3 in DNA: TGTGCCAGCAGAGAGACAGGGGGAGGAAACACCATATATTTT. Translation: CASRETGGGNTIYF.

The chain combines TRBV7-9 with TRBJ2-1, with D hard to call. Germline loops: CDR1 SEHNR, CDR2 FQNEAQ (reference sequence). The CDR3 is 11 amino acids. Trimming took off 11 bases at V and 5 bases at J, with 10 bases between the two ends. The DNA of the CDR3 is TGTGCCGCCGGTGCTCACAATGAGCAGTTCTTC. Translating it yields CAAGAHNEQFF.

This clone showed up just once. The chain couples TRBV4-3 to TRBJ1-1, with D possibly matching TRBD1 (6 bases). Trimming shortened V by 4 bases and J by 3 bases, and 15 bases separated the two germline ends. The germline gives CDR1 LGHNA, CDR2 YSLEER. This CDR3 is 15 amino acids long. This chain's CDR3 is CASSPRRGGHTEAFF. CDR3 DNA: TGCGCCAGCAGCCCCCGGAGAGGGGGTCACACTGAAGCTTTCTTT.

In this sample, this clone turned up once. This chain joins TRBV27 and TRBJ1-1; 8 bases are shared with TRBD1. Germline loops: CDR1 MNHEY, CDR2 SMNVEV (reference sequence). The V and J ends lost 4 bases and 2 bases, in that order; junction bases with no gene match: 3. The CDR3 length is 14 residues. CDR3 region: CASSYQGANTEAFF. CDR3 DNA: TGTGCCAGCAGTTATCAGGGGGCAAACACTGAAGCTTTCTTT.